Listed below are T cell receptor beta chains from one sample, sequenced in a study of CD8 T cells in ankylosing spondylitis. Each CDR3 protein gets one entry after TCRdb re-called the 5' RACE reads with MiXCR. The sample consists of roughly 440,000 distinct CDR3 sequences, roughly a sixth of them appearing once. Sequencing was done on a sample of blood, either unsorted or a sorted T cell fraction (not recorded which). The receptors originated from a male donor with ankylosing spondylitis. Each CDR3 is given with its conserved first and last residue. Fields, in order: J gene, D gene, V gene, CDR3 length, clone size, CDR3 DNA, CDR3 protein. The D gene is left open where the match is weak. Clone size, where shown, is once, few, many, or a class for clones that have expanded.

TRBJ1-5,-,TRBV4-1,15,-,TGCGCCAGCAGCCATCCCGGCTCAAGCAATCAGCCCCAGCATTTT,CASSHPGSSNQPQHF
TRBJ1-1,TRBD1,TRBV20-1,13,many,TGCAGTGCTGGGGACAGGGTGACCACTGAAGCTTTCTTT,CSAGDRVTTEAFF
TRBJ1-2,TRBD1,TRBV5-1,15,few,TGCGCCAGCAGCGCCGACCCCGGGACAGAGCGAAACTACACCTTC,CASSADPGTERNYTF
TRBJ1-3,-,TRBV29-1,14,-,TGCAGCGTTGTTAAGGAACTCTCTGGAAACACCATATATTTT,CSVVKELSGNTIYF
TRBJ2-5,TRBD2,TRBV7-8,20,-,TGTGCCAGCAGCTCGAGGGGAGGGGGCGCCGTTAGCGGGGGGCTGAAGACCCAGTACTTC,CASSSRGGGAVSGGLKTQYF
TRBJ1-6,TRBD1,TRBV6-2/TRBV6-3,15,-,TGTGCCAGCAGTTACTTCAGGGGGGATAATTCACCCCTCCACTTT,CASSYFRGDNSPLHF
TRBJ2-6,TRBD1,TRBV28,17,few,TGTGCCAGCAGAACCGGGACAGGGTCATATGGGGCCAACGTCCTGACTTTC,CASRTGTGSYGANVLTF
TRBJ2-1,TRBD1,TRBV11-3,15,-,TGTGCCAGCAGCTTAGGGACAGGGGAGGGAAATGAGCAGTTCTTC,CASSLGTGEGNEQFF
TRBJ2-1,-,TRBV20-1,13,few,TGCAGTGCTAGAGGGGCGGGCCGGGGGGAGCAGTTCTTC,CSARGAGRGEQFF
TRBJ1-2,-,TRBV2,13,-,TGTGCCAGCAAATACAGGATTAACTATGGCTACACCTTC,CASKYRINYGYTF
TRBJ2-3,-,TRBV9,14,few,TGTGCCAGCGGGCAGAACTCGTTCACAGATACGCAGTATTTT,CASGQNSFTDTQYF
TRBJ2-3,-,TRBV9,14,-,TGTGCCAGCAGCGTAGATCTAGTTACAGATACGCAGTATTTT,CASSVDLVTDTQYF
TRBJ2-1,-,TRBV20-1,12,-,TGCAGTGCTAGCTCCAAGGGCAATGAGCAGTTCTTC,CSASSKGNEQFF
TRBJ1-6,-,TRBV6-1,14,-,TGTGCCAGCAGTCCCGGCTTATTCAATTCACCCCTCCACTTT,CASSPGLFNSPLHF
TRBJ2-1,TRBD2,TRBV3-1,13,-,TGTGCCAGCAGCCAAGTTTCGGCGGGGGGGGAGTTCTTC,CASSQVSAGGEFF
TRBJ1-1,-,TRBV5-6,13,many,TGTGCCAGCAGTTTACGTCGGGACACTGAAGCTTTCTTT,CASSLRRDTEAFF
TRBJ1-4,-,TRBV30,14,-,TGTGCCTGGAGTGTCGGAGGGACAAATGAAAAACTGTTTTTT,CAWSVGGTNEKLFF
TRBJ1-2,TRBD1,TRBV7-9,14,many,TGTGCCAGCAGCTCGAGGACAGGGGACTATGGCTACACCTTC,CASSSRTGDYGYTF
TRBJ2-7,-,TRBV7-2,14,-,TGTGCCAGCAGCGGGTTTTCGGGGTCCTACGAGCAGTACTTC,CASSGFSGSYEQYF